This T cell receptor (beta chain) was obtained from a study of post-analysis software for immune sequencing data. Notes on the study in general: Four or five TRBV segments (TRBV5-6, TRBV5-1 and TRBV20-1 among them) occurred more frequently in patients than in controls. F-measure co-clustering was strong for batch-matched samples. Significantly lower normalized Chao1 diversity was found in patients with multiple sclerosis relative to controls.

This CDR3 contains 16 residues. This clonotype was detected only a few times. As yet, its antigen is unknown. Sequence at one end of the junction differs from germline and may be a read error. Carried by the TCR beta cDNA libraries were unique molecular identifiers. A population of about 0.95 to 11 million T cells gave rise to roughly 490,000 cDNA molecules. TCRdb analysed the PCR reads with MiXCR anew, one entry per CDR3 protein. The sample carries about 260,000 distinct CDR3 sequences, 36% recorded once. The sequenced material came from blood. This TCR derives from a girl aged 5-17 years with multiple sclerosis. The rearrangement joins TRBV12-3 or TRBV12-4 to TRBJ2-1; D possibly uses TRBD1 or TRBD2 (5 bases each). The CDR3 DNA reads as TGTGCCATCAGTTTCGAGGGGAAGGTCGACTACAATGAGCAGTTCTTC. It encodes CAISFEGKVDYNEQFF.